A selection of T cell receptor beta chains follows, all from one sample in a study of shared clonotypes between healthy human individuals. Sequencing was performed with immunoSEQ multiplex PCR; in TCRdb, only in-frame clones are kept and a portion is missing. The profile shows about 490,000 clones, 70% to 80% of them singletons. The specimen was PBMCs. Receptor source: a woman in her 40s in good health. Some clones in this sample may be carry-over from other donors' samples. The conserved cysteine and the conserved F or W are not part of the CDR3 here. The order of the fields is V gene, CDR3 protein.

V: TRBV6-1; CDR3: ASSERPGRADTQY
V: TRBV10-2; CDR3: ASSEPSQTQY
V: TRBV7-2; CDR3: ASSAVRGHTGELF
V: TRBV5-4; CDR3: ASSLGQGAFNEQF
V: TRBV28; CDR3: ASSSGSTDTQY
V: TRBV20-1; CDR3: SASDSYEQY
V: TRBV7-9; CDR3: ASLPPGDYEQY
V: TRBV5-1; CDR3: ASSAVGATNEKLF
V: TRBV28; CDR3: ASGSGREVYEQY
V: TRBV28; CDR3: ASSGGGAGTHYEQY
V: TRBV11-2; CDR3: ASSLDRSSPYGYT
V: TRBV5-6; CDR3: ASSGRGSGNTIY
V: TRBV7-3; CDR3: ASSLTLYNEQF
V: TRBV18; CDR3: ASSPSAGAQGETQY
V: TRBV12-5; CDR3: ASGDCFGSDTQY
V: TRBV2; CDR3: ASRPGTSTYNEQF
V: TRBV7-9; CDR3: ASSLQADSGEQY
V: TRBV27; CDR3: ASSWGQDDGYT
V: TRBV5-1; CDR3: ASSLDAGTYNEQF
V: TRBV15; CDR3: ATSSRQGSTDTQY
V: TRBV7-2; CDR3: ASSPPHGEAF
V: TRBV19; CDR3: ASKKQGNYGYT
V: TRBV5-4; CDR3: ASSSTMNTGELF
V: TRBV7-2; CDR3: ASSPGQGSGTQY
V: TRBV5-1; CDR3: ASSLQGDTEAF
V: TRBV27; CDR3: ASSLWSSDEQF
V: TRBV7-9; CDR3: ASSPLTASLQY
V: TRBV5-1; CDR3: ASSLAAQGPQETQY
V: TRBV30; CDR3: AWSSGNTIY
V: TRBV7-2; CDR3: ASSLQGATGGYT
V: TRBV30; CDR3: AWSVGAGGAETQY
V: TRBV2; CDR3: ASSEGHNEQF
V: TRBV6-1; CDR3: ASSEVRGYEQY
V: TRBV7-3; CDR3: ASSLRGGEQETQY
V: TRBV30; CDR3: AWSYWLGNTIY
V: TRBV15; CDR3: ATSREWDGNQPQH
V: TRBV2; CDR3: ASSQRQIVNTEAF
V: TRBV7-2; CDR3: ASSLSRPSNQPQH
V: TRBV6-1; CDR3: ASSPLAGATYEQY
V: TRBV19; CDR3: ASSIRGGDTQY
V: TRBV21-1; CDR3: ASSILAGGYNEQF
V: TRBV18; CDR3: ASSPPVGGYEQY
V: TRBV7-9; CDR3: ASSLGTGATYEQY
V: TRBV6-5; CDR3: ASSSTGSTEAF
V: TRBV9; CDR3: ASSVDETSLTDTQY
V: TRBV7-2; CDR3: ASSPQAGGPPYNEQF
V: TRBV28; CDR3: ASVMDRDTEAF
V: TRBV19; CDR3: ASSIRLDRTYEQY
V: TRBV28; CDR3: ASSPFQTGFYEQY
V: TRBV19; CDR3: ASSMNPRGHNEQF
V: TRBV4-1; CDR3: ASSQTRDSINEQF
V: TRBV5-1; CDR3: ASSLGPRGSGKGEQF
V: TRBV7-8; CDR3: ASSRTRVVVTDTQY